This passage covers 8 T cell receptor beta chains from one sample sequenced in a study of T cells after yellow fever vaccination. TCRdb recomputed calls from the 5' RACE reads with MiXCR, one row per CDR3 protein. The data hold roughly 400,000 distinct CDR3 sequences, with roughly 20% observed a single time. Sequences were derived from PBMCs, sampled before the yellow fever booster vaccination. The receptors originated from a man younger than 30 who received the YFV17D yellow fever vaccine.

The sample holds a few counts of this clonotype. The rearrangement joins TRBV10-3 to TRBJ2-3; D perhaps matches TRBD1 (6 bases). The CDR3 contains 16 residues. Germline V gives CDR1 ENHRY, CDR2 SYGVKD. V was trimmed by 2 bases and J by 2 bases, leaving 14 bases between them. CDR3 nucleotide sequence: TGTGCCATCAGTGAGCGGCAGGGGTCTGTCACAGATACGCAGTATTTT. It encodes CAISERQGSVTDTQYF.

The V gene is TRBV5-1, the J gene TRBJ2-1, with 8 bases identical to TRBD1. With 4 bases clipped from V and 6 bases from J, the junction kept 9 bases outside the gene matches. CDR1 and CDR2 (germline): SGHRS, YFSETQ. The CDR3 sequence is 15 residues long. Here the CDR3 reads CASSRRGQVGNEQFF. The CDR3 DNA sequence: TGCGCCAGCAGCCGGAGGGGACAGGTGGGCAATGAGCAGTTCTTC. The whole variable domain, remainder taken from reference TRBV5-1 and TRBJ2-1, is KAGVTQTPRYLIKTRGQQVTLSCSPISGHRSVSWYQQTPGQGLQFLFEYFSETQRNKGNFPGRFSGRQFSNSRSEMNVSTLELGDSALYLCASSRRGQVGNEQFFGPGTRLTVL.

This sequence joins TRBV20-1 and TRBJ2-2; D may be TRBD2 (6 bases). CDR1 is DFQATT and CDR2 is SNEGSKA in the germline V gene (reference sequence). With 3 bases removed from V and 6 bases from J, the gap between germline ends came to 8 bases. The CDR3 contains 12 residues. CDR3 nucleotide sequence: TGCAGTGCTAGCCCGGGAGCCGGGGAGCTGTTTTTT. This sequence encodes CSASPGAGELFF.

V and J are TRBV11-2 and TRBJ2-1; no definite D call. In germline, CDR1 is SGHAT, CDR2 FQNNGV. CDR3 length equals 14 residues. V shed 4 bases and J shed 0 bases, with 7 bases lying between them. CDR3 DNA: TGTGCCAGCAGCTCGAGAGGCTCCTACAATGAGCAGTTCTTC. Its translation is CASSSRGSYNEQFF.

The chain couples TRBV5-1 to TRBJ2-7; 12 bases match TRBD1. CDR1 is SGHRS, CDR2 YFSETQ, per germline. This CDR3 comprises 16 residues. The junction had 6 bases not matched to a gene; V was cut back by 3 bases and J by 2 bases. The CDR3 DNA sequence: TGCGCCAGCAGCTCCGGGACAGGGGGCGCAGCCTACGAGCAGTACGTC. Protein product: CASSSGTGGAAYEQYV.

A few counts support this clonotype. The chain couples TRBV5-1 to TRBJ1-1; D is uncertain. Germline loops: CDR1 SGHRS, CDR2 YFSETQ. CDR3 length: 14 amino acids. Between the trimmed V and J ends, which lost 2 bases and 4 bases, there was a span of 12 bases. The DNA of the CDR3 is TGCGCCAGCAGCTTAGCTCCTGAGGGCACTGAAGCTTTCTTT. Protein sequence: CASSLAPEGTEAFF.

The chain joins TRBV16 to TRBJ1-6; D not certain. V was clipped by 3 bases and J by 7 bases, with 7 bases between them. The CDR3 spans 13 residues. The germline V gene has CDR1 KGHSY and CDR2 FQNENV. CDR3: CASSHMGNSPLHF. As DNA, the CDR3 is TGTGCCAGCAGCCACATGGGGAATTCACCCCTCCACTTT.

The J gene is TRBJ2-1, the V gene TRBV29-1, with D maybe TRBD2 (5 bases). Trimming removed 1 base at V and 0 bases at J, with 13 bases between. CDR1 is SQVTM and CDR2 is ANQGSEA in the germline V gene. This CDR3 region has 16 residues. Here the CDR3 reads CSVEGRGASSYNEQFF. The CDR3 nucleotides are TGCAGCGTTGAAGGTCGGGGAGCGAGCTCCTACAATGAGCAGTTCTTC.